This note documents a single TCR beta chain sequence. The record originates from a study of regulatory T cells in long-lasting Graves disease. Study as a whole: Persistent Graves' disease meant over 5 years of antithyroid drugs with positive TSH receptor antibodies.

V was shortened by 1 base and J by 3 bases, with 4 bases between the two germline ends. The CDR3 spans 12 residues. The germline V gene has CDR1 DFQATT and CDR2 SNEGSKA (reference sequence). Researchers made TCR beta libraries by using iRepertoire HTBI primers and running Arm-PCR on CDR3 regions. MiXCR, applied by TCRdb to the multiplex PCR reads, yields one record per CDR3 protein. Among roughly 400,000 distinct CDR3 sequences listed, less than 25% were seen once. Time point: persistent/refractory GD, antithyroid drugs over 5 years with positive TRAb. Preparation of the TCR library used RNA extracted from PBMCs.

Specimen: peripheral blood mononuclear cells (PBMCs), collected when the disease was refractory, from a patient treated with antithyroid drugs. The sequence was collected from a female donor with Graves disease. The rearrangement uses TRBV20-1 and TRBJ1-3, with no clear D. The CDR3 here is CSARADGNTIYF. The CDR3 DNA follows: TGCAGTGCTAGAGCGGATGGAAACACCATATATTTT.